A selection of T cell receptor beta chains follows, all from one sample in a study of T cells in tuberculosis. Clones were read by immunoSEQ multiplex PCR, and TCRdb kept only the in-frame ones, dropping some. The sample lists 80,000 to 100,000 clones; more than 75% were seen once. The sequenced sample consisted of CD1b-GMM tetramer-negative cells sorted from PBMCs. The receptors shown here come from an adult woman with latent tuberculosis. Both conserved end residues are part of each CDR3. A D gene is named only where the DNA matches it firmly. Clone size is given for some rows only: seen once, a few or many times, or a class if the clone is expanded.

d_gene,j_gene,v_gene,abundance,CDR3nt,CDR3aa
TRBD1,TRBJ1-2,TRBV5-1,NA,TGCGCCAGCAGCCCGACAGGGGGCGATGGCTACACCTTC,CASSPTGGDGYTF
NA,TRBJ2-5,TRBV5-1,NA,TGCGCCAGCAGCCGAGTCTCCCAAGAGACCCAGTACTTC,CASSRVSQETQYF
NA,TRBJ1-3,TRBV6-6,NA,TGTGCCAGCAGTTACCTCCCCGTCTCTGGAAACACCATATATTTT,CASSYLPVSGNTIYF
TRBD1,TRBJ1-1,TRBV19,NA,TGTGCCAGTAGTAAAACCACCGGGACAGCAAACACTGAAGCTTTCTTT,CASSKTTGTANTEAFF
TRBD1,TRBJ1-2,TRBV7-9,NA,TGTGCCAGCAGCTTTTCTGGGACAGGGGACTATGGCTACACCTTC,CASSFSGTGDYGYTF
TRBD2,TRBJ2-7,TRBV6-5,NA,TGTGCCAGCAGCACTAGCGGGGGGGCCTGGTACGAGCAGTACTTC,CASSTSGGAWYEQYF
TRBD2,TRBJ2-1,TRBV29-1,NA,TGCAGCGTTCGGGGACTAGCGGGGTTAAATGAGCAGTTCTTC,CSVRGLAGLNEQFF
NA,TRBJ1-1,TRBV2,NA,TGTGCCAGCAGTGATGGGGGGAGCACTGAAGCTTTCTTT,CASSDGGSTEAFF
TRBD1,TRBJ1-2,TRBV28,NA,TGTGCCAGCAGGGGGACAGGGAACTATGGCTACACCTTC,CASRGTGNYGYTF
TRBD2,TRBJ2-3,TRBV10-3,NA,TGTGCCATCTGTCCGGGACCCAACGCGGGGGACGGAGCAGATACGCAGTATTTT,CAICPGPNAGDGADTQYF
NA,TRBJ2-1,TRBV4-2,NA,TGTGCCAGCAGCCAAGATGCTAGATACAATGAGCAGTTCTTC,CASSQDARYNEQFF
NA,TRBJ1-3,TRBV5-1,NA,TGCGCCAGCAGCACGGGGGAGTCTGGAAACACCATATATTTT,CASSTGESGNTIYF
TRBD1,TRBJ1-5,TRBV28,NA,TGTGCCAGCTCCTCCGCCAGGGGGCAACATCAGCCCCAGCATTTT,CASSSARGQHQPQHF
TRBD1,TRBJ2-3,TRBV7-2,NA,TGTGCCAGCAGCTTAGAATTTGGGACAGTCATAGGGGCAGGTACGCAGTATTTT,CASSLEFGTVIGAGTQYF
NA,TRBJ2-4,TRBV29-1,once,TGCAGCGTTGAGTCTGGGAGGAACATTCAGTACTTC,CSVESGRNIQYF
TRBD1,TRBJ1-1,TRBV4-3,NA,TGCGCCAGCAGCCAAGATAGGGGGGGACAGGGGTTGGACACTGAAGCTTTCTTT,CASSQDRGGQGLDTEAFF
TRBD1,TRBJ2-3,TRBV6-5,NA,TGTGCCAGCTCGGGACAGGGGAAAGATACGCAGTATTTT,CASSGQGKDTQYF
NA,TRBJ2-5,TRBV4-1,NA,TGCGCCAGCAGCCAAGTGCGGGGTCAAGAGACCCAGTACTTC,CASSQVRGQETQYF
NA,TRBJ1-4,TRBV11-2,NA,TGTGCCAGCAGCTTAGGCGGGGCGCAGGGTGAAAAACTGTTTTTT,CASSLGGAQGEKLFF
NA,TRBJ2-3,TRBV10-2,NA,TGCGCCAGCAGTGAAGGCCTAGGTGAAACAGATACGCAGTATTTT,CASSEGLGETDTQYF
TRBD1,TRBJ2-7,TRBV7-6,NA,TGTGCCAGCAGTGGCTCAGGGGGCGGCTGCGAGCAGTACTTC,CASSGSGGGCEQYF
TRBD1,TRBJ2-3,TRBV9,once,TGTGCCAGCAGTCCCGGGACAGGTGTTGGAGATACGCAGTATTTT,CASSPGTGVGDTQYF
NA,TRBJ2-1,TRBV23-1,NA,TGCGCCAGCAGTCAATCGATTAGACCCCGGGACAAGTCCTACAATGAGCAGTTCTTC,CASSQSIRPRDKSYNEQFF
NA,TRBJ1-3,TRBV7-6,NA,TGTGCCAGCAGCTCCCAGGCGCAGGGGCTGGGAAACACCATATATTTT,CASSSQAQGLGNTIYF
NA,TRBJ1-4,TRBV29-1,once,TGCAGCGTAACCCGAGCGGGGACTAATGAAAAACTGTTTTTT,CSVTRAGTNEKLFF
NA,TRBJ1-3,TRBV28,NA,TGTGCCAGCAGTCTGGAGGGTGGGGTTCCCGGAAACACCATATATTTT,CASSLEGGVPGNTIYF
TRBD2,TRBJ2-5,TRBV7-3,NA,TGTGCCAGCAGCTCCGGGACTAGCGGGGGGCAGGAGACCCAGTACTTC,CASSSGTSGGQETQYF
NA,TRBJ1-5,TRBV7-2,NA,TGTGCCAGCAGCTTATCTCCGCGTACGAATAGCAATCAGCCCCAGCATTTT,CASSLSPRTNSNQPQHF
TRBD2,TRBJ2-3,TRBV7-9,NA,TGTGCCAGCAGCTTAGAAGCGGGGGGCGGGACAGATACGCAGTATTTT,CASSLEAGGGTDTQYF
NA,TRBJ1-4,TRBV7-9,once,TGTGCCAGCAGCCCCATCCCCCGGGACACAACTAATGAAAAACTGTTTTTT,CASSPIPRDTTNEKLFF
NA,TRBJ2-6,TRBV5-6,NA,TGTGCCAGCAGCTTTACTTCTGGGGCCAACGTCCTGACTTTC,CASSFTSGANVLTF
NA,TRBJ1-2,TRBV29-1,NA,TGCAGCGTGGGAGCCCGAGACATAGGTGGCTACACCTTC,CSVGARDIGGYTF
NA,TRBJ1-3,TRBV29-1,once,TGCAGCGTTCAATCTGGAAACACCATATATTTT,CSVQSGNTIYF
NA,TRBJ1-2,TRBV20-1,NA,TGCAGTGCTCTTCTCGGGGGGAGCTACACCTTC,CSALLGGSYTF
TRBD1,TRBJ1-3,TRBV30,once,TGTGCCTGGGGGTCAGGACAGGGTTTTGTTGGAAACACCATATATTTT,CAWGSGQGFVGNTIYF
NA,TRBJ2-1,TRBV2,NA,TGTGCCAGCAGTGAACCCCCCGTCAGGGTTAATGAGCAGTTCTTC,CASSEPPVRVNEQFF
TRBD2,TRBJ2-1,TRBV12-5,NA,TGTGCTAGCCGCGGGGGGGGGCGACCCGATGAGCAGTTCTTC,CASRGGGRPDEQFF
TRBD2,TRBJ2-7,TRBV5-4,NA,TGTGCCAGCAGCACTAGCGGGGGCTACGAGCAGTACTTC,CASSTSGGYEQYF
NA,TRBJ1-3,TRBV11-2,NA,TGTGCCAGCAGCTCACTCGTCTCTGGAAACACCATATATTTT,CASSSLVSGNTIYF
NA,TRBJ2-5,TRBV11-2,NA,TGTGCCAGCAGCTTGTCTCGGGGTCTTCAAGAGACCCAGTACTTC,CASSLSRGLQETQYF
TRBD2,TRBJ2-7,TRBV6-6,few,TGTGCCAGCAGTTCGGGGACTAGCAACTACGAGCAGTACTTC,CASSSGTSNYEQYF